These 17 T cell receptor beta chains were all obtained from the same sample, sequenced in a study of OX40 agonist ivuxolimab in advanced cancers. Generated by immunoSEQ multiplex PCR, the TCRdb table keeps only in-frame clones and is missing some. This table holds 70,000 to 85,000 clones, about 85% found once. The material was CD4+ or CD8+ T cells sorted from blood, obtained in a trial of the OX40 agonist ivuxolimab. The origin of the receptors is an adult with an advanced solid tumor such as melanoma, head and neck, liver or kidney cancer.

The rearrangement joins TRBV10-3 to TRBJ2-5, with D hard to call. V gave up 4 bases and J gave up 1 base, with 10 bases separating them. The CDR3 contains 14 residues. Germline CDR1 reads ENHRY; CDR2 reads SYGVKD. The CDR3 here is CAISAGEVQETQYF. The DNA for the CDR3 is TGTGCCATCAGTGCAGGAGAAGTCCAAGAGACCCAGTACTTC.

The J gene is TRBJ2-5, the V gene TRBV10-2; D is unclear. Deletions cut 5 bases from V and 5 bases from J, with 6 bases between. Looked up from germline, CDR1 is WSHSY and CDR2 is SAAADI. This CDR3 spans 11 amino acids. The CDR3 loop reads CASSFGETQYF. The CDR3 region has the DNA TGCGCCAGCAGTTTTGGGGAGACCCAGTACTTC.

This chain links TRBV2 with TRBJ2-2, with 9 bases lining up with TRBD1. The V and J ends lost 6 bases and 1 base, in that order; junction bases with no gene match: 0. CDR1 and CDR2 from the germline V gene are SNHLY and FYNNEI. CDR3 length: 14 residues. The CDR3 sequence is CASRTGGNTGELFF. The CDR3 coding sequence is TGTGCCAGCAGGACAGGGGGGAACACCGGGGAGCTGTTTTTT.

This chain connects TRBV6-6 to TRBJ2-1, with 13 bases fitting TRBD2. With V trimmed by 0 bases and J by 6 bases, 2 bases remained unmatched. CDR3 length: 16 amino acids. Germline CDR1 MNHNY, CDR2 SVGAGI (reference sequence). CDR3 residues: CASSYSTSGRGNEQFF. In DNA, the CDR3 is TGTGCCAGCAGTTACTCTACTAGCGGGAGGGGCAATGAGCAGTTCTTC.

This chain joins TRBV6-6 and TRBJ2-7; no firm D call. Trimming cost V 4 bases and J 0 bases, with 10 bases left between them. Germline-derived CDR1 and CDR2 are MNHNY and SVGAGI (reference sequence). The CDR3 is 14 residues long. CDR3 in DNA: TGTGCCAGCAGTTTACGGTACAGCTCCTACGAGCAGTACTTC. It is translated as CASSLRYSSYEQYF.

V gene TRBV10-3 combines with J gene TRBJ2-1; D is ambiguous. Germline V gene data show CDR1 as ENHRY and CDR2 as SYGVKD. V lost 0 bases and J lost 2, with 2 bases in between. The CDR3 covers 13 residues. CDR3 residues: CAISESTYNEQFF. Here the CDR3 DNA reads TGTGCCATCAGTGAGTCGACCTACAATGAGCAGTTCTTC.

This clone was seen only a few times. The J gene is TRBJ1-1, the V gene TRBV29-1, with D unresolved. V was pared by 5 bases and J by 5 bases, with 9 bases between. There are 11 residues in the CDR3. Germline CDR1 is SQVTM and CDR2 is ANQGSEA. CDR3 residues: CSVLELTEAFF. CDR3 nucleotides: TGCAGCGTTTTGGAATTAACTGAAGCTTTCTTT.

The rearrangement uses TRBV15 and TRBJ2-3; D ambiguous. The ends were cut back, 0 bases at V and 5 bases at J, with 6 bases in the middle. CDR1 is LNHNV and CDR2 is YYDKDF in the germline V gene (reference sequence). The CDR3 is 13 amino acids. The CDR3: CATSRDRLDTQYF. The CDR3 DNA reads TGTGCCACCAGCAGAGACCGGCTAGATACGCAGTATTTT.

The J gene is TRBJ2-1, the V gene TRBV28; D is unclear. The germline V gene encodes CDR1 MDHEN and CDR2 SYDVKM. The V and J ends lost 8 bases and 0 bases respectively, with 11 bases between them. The length of the CDR3 is 14 residues. The CDR3 coding sequence is TGTGCCAGCTTAGGTTCTCGCTCCTACAATGAGCAGTTCTTC. As protein: CASLGSRSYNEQFF.

The chain uses TRBV19 and TRBJ1-2; D unresolved. The CDR3 runs 12 residues. Germline V gene sequence: CDR1 LNHDA, CDR2 SQIVND (reference sequence). Trimming pared 4 bases from V and 4 bases from J, leaving 7 bases between. Written as DNA, the CDR3 is TGTGCCAGTAGTACAGACACCTATGGCTACACCTTC. Translating gives CASSTDTYGYTF. The full variable domain, completed using reference TRBV19 and TRBJ1-2, is DGGITQSPKYLFRKEGQNVTLSCEQNLNHDAMYWYRQDPGQGLRLIYYSQIVNDFQKGDIAEGYSVSREKKESFPLTVTSAQKNPTAFYLCASSTDTYGYTFGSGTRLTVV.

The chain carries TRBV10-2 and TRBJ2-1; the D gene is possibly TRBD2 (6 bases). This CDR3 comprises 14 residues. The V gene's germline CDR1 is WSHSY and CDR2 SAAADI. The V gene lost 2 bases and the J gene lost 9 bases, with 14 bases spanning the gap. CDR3 DNA sequence: TGCGCCAGCAGTGAGCGAGGGAGGAGGGGTGAGCAGTTCTTC. It translates to CASSERGRRGEQFF.

The V and J genes are TRBV7-9 and TRBJ1-2, with 7 nucleotides matching TRBD1. The length of the CDR3 is 15 residues. Losses at the gene ends were 3 bases for V and 0 bases for J; bases not matched to a gene: 4. Germline lookup yields CDR1 SEHNR and CDR2 FQNEAQ (reference sequence). Written as DNA, the CDR3 is TGTGCCAGCAGCTTGAGAGGGGGCGCTAACTATGGCTACACCTTC. This sequence encodes CASSLRGGANYGYTF. The entire variable domain, with the rest obtained from reference TRBV7-9 and TRBJ1-2, is as follows: DTGVSQNPRHKITKRGQNVTFRCDPISEHNRLYWYRQTLGQGPEFLTYFQNEAQLEKSRLLSDRFSAERPKGSFSTLEIQRTEQGDSAMYLCASSLRGGANYGYTFGSGTRLTVV.

The rearrangement uses TRBV11-2 and TRBJ2-5; 9 positions match TRBD2. The germline V gene encodes CDR1 SGHAT and CDR2 FQNNGV. The J segment lost 4 bases and the V segment lost 1 base, leaving 1 base of the junction unmatched. This CDR3 is built from 14 residues. CDR3 nucleotide sequence: TGTGCCAGCAGCTTAGGTAGCGGGGGAGAGACCCAGTACTTC. Protein: CASSLGSGGETQYF.

V usage is TRBV7-8 and J usage is TRBJ2-5; D is possibly TRBD1 or TRBD2 (6 bases each). The ends were cut back, 5 bases at V and 5 bases at J, with 18 bases in the middle. CDR3 length: 15 residues. The germline CDR1 and CDR2 sequences are SGHVS and FQNEAQ. The CDR3 loop reads CASSRWTGGPETQYF. CDR3 DNA: TGTGCCAGCAGCCGATGGACTGGGGGGCCGGAGACCCAGTACTTC.

In regard to this clone: In the same sample, other DNA sequences code for this CDR3. The J gene is TRBJ1-1, the V gene TRBV6-5; no clear D. CDR3 length: 13 residues. Trimming stripped 6 bases from V and 1 base from J, with 9 bases between. Germline CDR1 and CDR2: MNHEY and SVGAGI. This chain's CDR3 is CASRPNRNTEAFF. CDR3 in DNA: TGTGCCAGCAGGCCGAATCGGAACACTGAAGCTTTCTTT.

The chain uses TRBV19 and TRBJ1-5; 10 positions match TRBD1. Losses at the gene ends were 6 bases for V and 2 bases for J; bases not matched to a gene: 4. Germline V lookup: CDR1 LNHDA, CDR2 SQIVND (reference sequence). CDR3 size: 15 residues. CDR3 protein: CASRADRGGNQPQHF. The CDR3 bases are TGTGCCAGTAGGGCGGACAGGGGGGGCAATCAGCCCCAGCATTTT. Full variable domain (remainder filled in from reference TRBV19 and TRBJ1-5): DGGITQSPKYLFRKEGQNVTLSCEQNLNHDAMYWYRQDPGQGLRLIYYSQIVNDFQKGDIAEGYSVSREKKESFPLTVTSAQKNPTAFYLCASRADRGGNQPQHFGDGTRLSIL.

The chain links TRBV19 to TRBJ1-1, with D possibly matching TRBD1 (6 bases). Germline CDR1 LNHDA, CDR2 SQIVND (reference sequence). The length of the CDR3 is 15 residues. Trimming pared 4 bases from V and 2 bases from J, leaving 14 bases between. CDR3 amino acids: CASSTRGTSNTEAFF. The DNA of the CDR3 is TGTGCCAGTAGTACCCGAGGGACAAGTAACACTGAAGCTTTCTTT.